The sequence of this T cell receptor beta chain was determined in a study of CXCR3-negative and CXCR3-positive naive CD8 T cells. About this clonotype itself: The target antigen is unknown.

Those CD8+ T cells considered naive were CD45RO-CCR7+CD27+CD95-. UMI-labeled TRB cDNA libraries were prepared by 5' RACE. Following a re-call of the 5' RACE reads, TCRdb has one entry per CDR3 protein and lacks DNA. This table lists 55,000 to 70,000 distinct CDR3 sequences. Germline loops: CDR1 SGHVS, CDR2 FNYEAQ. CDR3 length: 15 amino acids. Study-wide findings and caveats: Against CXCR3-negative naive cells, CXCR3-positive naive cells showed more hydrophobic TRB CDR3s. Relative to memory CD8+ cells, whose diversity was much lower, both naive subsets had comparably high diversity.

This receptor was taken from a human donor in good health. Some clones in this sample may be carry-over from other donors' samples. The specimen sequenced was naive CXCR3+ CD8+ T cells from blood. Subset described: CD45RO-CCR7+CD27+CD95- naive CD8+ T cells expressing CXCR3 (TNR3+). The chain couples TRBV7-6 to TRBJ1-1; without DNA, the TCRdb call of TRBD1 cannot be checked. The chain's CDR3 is CASSFEQGLGTEAFF. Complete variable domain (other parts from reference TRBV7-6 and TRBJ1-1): GAGVSQSPRYKVTKRGQDVALRCDPISGHVSLYWYRQALGQGPEFLTYFNYEAQQDKSGLPNDRFSAERPEGSISTLTIQRTEQRDSAMYRCASSFEQGLGTEAFFGQGTRLTVV.